Below are 20 T cell receptor beta chains sequenced from a single sample in a study of blood T cell repertoires in COVID-19. Using immunoSEQ multiplex PCR, the repertoire was profiled, and TCRdb retains in-frame clones only, with some absent. Altogether around 500,000 clones are present, approximately 83% being singletons, with the ten largest covering roughly 3.1%. The sample was peripheral blood. These receptors all come from a human donor in a cohort sampled during active COVID-19.

The chain employs TRBV30 and TRBJ2-1; 13 nucleotides agree with TRBD2. The junction had 9 bases not matched to a gene; V was cut back by 7 bases and J by 0 bases. The CDR3 extends over 17 amino acids. Germline-derived CDR1 and CDR2 are GTSNPN and SVGIG (reference sequence). This CDR3 reads CASKRLAGGLSYNEQFF. The CDR3 bases are TGTGCCTCTAAGCGACTAGCGGGAGGCCTCTCCTACAATGAGCAGTTCTTC.

The rearrangement joins TRBV19 to TRBJ1-1, with 7 bases aligning to TRBD1. Germline V gene data show CDR1 as LNHDA and CDR2 as SQIVND (reference sequence). V shed 4 bases and J 1 base; nucleotides not matched to a gene: 6. The CDR3 totals 15 residues. The CDR3: CASSRRGRGNTEAFF. CDR3 bases: TGTGCCAGTAGTAGGAGGGGGCGCGGGAACACTGAAGCTTTCTTT.

This chain uses TRBV3-1 (or the pseudogene TRBV3-2) with TRBJ2-2; 9 nucleotides match TRBD1. The CDR3 sequence is 17 residues long. CDR1 LGHDT and CDR2 YNNKEL come from the germline V gene (reference sequence). The J segment lost 6 bases and the V segment lost 1 base, leaving 9 bases of the junction unmatched. CDR3 amino acids: CASSQASGTGTAGELFF. The CDR3 nucleotides read TGTGCCAGCAGCCAAGCCTCCGGGACAGGGACCGCCGGGGAGCTGTTTTTT.

The V gene is TRBV6-5, the J gene TRBJ1-1, with 8 nucleotides matching TRBD1. The CDR3 consists of 16 residues. CDR1 is MNHEY, CDR2 SVGAGI, per germline. With 2 bases clipped from V and 0 bases from J, the junction kept 5 bases outside the gene matches. The CDR3 region is CASSYDGTGLNTEAFF. The CDR3 DNA reads TGTGCCAGCAGTTACGACGGGACAGGTCTGAACACTGAAGCTTTCTTT.

The chain couples TRBV5-1 to TRBJ2-3; 8 nucleotides agree with TRBD2. Trimming at V came to 0 bases and at J to 0 bases, leaving 9 bases not matched to a gene. The germline gives CDR1 SGHRS, CDR2 YFSETQ. The CDR3 contains 18 residues. The CDR3 is CASSLVLAGGSSTDTQYF. CDR3 in DNA: TGCGCCAGCAGCTTGGTGCTAGCGGGTGGTTCGAGCACAGATACGCAGTATTTT. The full variable domain, completed using reference TRBV5-1 and TRBJ2-3, is KAGVTQTPRYLIKTRGQQVTLSCSPISGHRSVSWYQQTPGQGLQFLFEYFSETQRNKGNFPGRFSGRQFSNSRSEMNVSTLELGDSALYLCASSLVLAGGSSTDTQYFGPGTRLTVL.

The V call is TRBV11-1, the J call TRBJ1-1, with 7 bases fitting TRBD1. Germline values: CDR1 SGHAT, CDR2 FQDESV (reference sequence). The CDR3 is 15 residues long. Trimming took 5 bases from V and 6 from J; bases not matched to a gene: 12. As DNA, the CDR3 is TGTGCCAGCAGCCGAAAGGGGGCTTATCCCCCTGAAGCTTTCTTT. Translating it yields CASSRKGAYPPEAFF.

The V call is TRBV19, the J call TRBJ1-1; D gene unclear. The ends were cut back, 5 bases at V and 6 bases at J, with 16 bases in the middle. Germline V lookup: CDR1 LNHDA, CDR2 SQIVND (reference sequence). The CDR3 is 14 residues long. The CDR3 loop reads CASSPAPWEAEAFF. The CDR3, as DNA: TGTGCCAGTAGTCCGGCCCCCTGGGAGGCTGAAGCTTTCTTT.

Written as DNA, the CDR3 is TGTGCCAGCAGCAGTCCGGGACAGATAAACACTGAAGCTTTCTTT. This gives the protein CASSSPGQINTEAFF. This chain uses TRBV6-5 with TRBJ1-1, with 7 bases matching TRBD1. The CDR3 is 15 residues long. The V gene end was trimmed by 6 bases and the J gene end by 2 bases; junction bases not matched to a gene: 9. CDR1 is MNHEY, CDR2 SVGAGI, per germline.

The J gene is TRBJ1-5, the V gene TRBV6-5; D perhaps matches TRBD1 (5 bases). Germline CDR1 and CDR2: MNHEY and SVGAGI. V shed 10 bases and J shed 5 bases, with 18 bases lying between them. CDR3 length: 14 amino acids. Here the CDR3 DNA reads TGTGCCACCGGACGAGACTCCAGGGATCAGCCCCAGCATTTT. Translating gives CATGRDSRDQPQHF.

The chain combines TRBV10-3 with TRBJ1-2, with 9 bases fitting TRBD1. The V and J ends lost 8 bases and 2 bases, in that order; junction bases with no gene match: 6. Germline assignment: CDR1 ENHRY and CDR2 SYGVKD. The CDR3 extends over 14 amino acids. The DNA of the CDR3 is TGTGCCATCGCAGACAGGGGGAACAACTATGGCTACACCTTC. Translating gives CAIADRGNNYGYTF.

This chain connects TRBV28 to TRBJ1-3, with D maybe TRBD1 (6 bases). In germline, CDR1 is MDHEN, CDR2 SYDVKM. V was clipped by 8 bases and J by 1 base, with 12 bases between them. The CDR3 runs 14 residues. CDR3 sequence: CASEDRKSGNTIYF. CDR3 coding DNA: TGTGCCAGCGAGGACAGAAAGTCTGGAAACACCATATATTTT.

The rearrangement uses TRBV6-5 and TRBJ2-3, with 7 nucleotides matching TRBD2. After removal of 5 bases from V and 4 bases from J, the junction contained 3 bases not matched to a gene. Germline values: CDR1 MNHEY, CDR2 SVGAGI. The CDR3 runs to 13 residues. CDR3 residues: CASSQRGPDTQYF. The CDR3 region has the DNA TGTGCCAGCAGTCAGCGGGGCCCAGATACGCAGTATTTT.

This sequence joins TRBV4-3 and TRBJ2-7; TRBD1 might be the D (6 bases). This CDR3 has 15 residues. The V gene's germline CDR1 is LGHNA and CDR2 YSLEER. V lost 0 bases and J 6 bases, leaving 15 bases between the germline ends. CDR3: CASSQDLQGRSEQYF. In DNA form, the CDR3 reads TGCGCCAGCAGCCAAGATCTCCAGGGGCGGAGCGAGCAGTACTTC.

The chain employs TRBV11-2 and TRBJ1-6; D call uncertain. The CDR3 is made up of 12 amino acids. CDR1 and CDR2 (germline): SGHAT, FQNNGV. Trimming took off 2 bases at V and 7 bases at J, with 3 bases between the two ends. The chain's CDR3 is CASSLQNSPLHF. CDR3 in DNA: TGTGCCAGCAGCTTACAGAATTCACCCCTCCACTTT.

The rearrangement joins TRBV9 to TRBJ2-5; 8 nucleotides agree with TRBD2. The V and J ends lost 3 bases and 1 base, in that order; junction bases with no gene match: 8. Germline CDR1 and CDR2: SGDLS and YYNGEE. The CDR3 has 16 amino acids. This chain's CDR3 is CASSDPGLGPQETQYF. DNA of the CDR3: TGTGCCAGCAGCGACCCGGGACTAGGCCCCCAAGAGACCCAGTACTTC.

The gene calls are TRBV27 and TRBJ2-7; tentatively, D is TRBD1 (6 bases). The CDR3 runs to 16 residues. CDR1 and CDR2 from the germline V gene are MNHEY and SMNVEV (reference sequence). Trimming took 5 bases from V and 2 from J, leaving 19 bases between them. CDR3 nucleotides: TGTGCCAGCAGTCTTGGGAAATACAGGGTTCCCTACGAGCAGTACTTC. It encodes CASSLGKYRVPYEQYF.

The chain is built from TRBV11-3 and TRBJ2-1; D might be TRBD2 (6 bases). The germline V and J ends were trimmed by 0 bases and 3 bases, with 15 bases remaining between them. Germline lookup yields CDR1 SGHNT and CDR2 YENEEA. The CDR3 is 17 residues long. CDR3 DNA sequence: TGTGCCAGCAGCTTAGATCCGGGGTCGGGACTCTACAATGAGCAGTTCTTC. This gives the protein CASSLDPGSGLYNEQFF.

V gene TRBV28 combines with J gene TRBJ2-7; TRBD1 matches at 7 bases. The CDR3 contains 14 residues. The ends lost 6 bases at V and 5 bases at J; junction bases unmatched: 10. Per the germline V gene, CDR1 is MDHEN and CDR2 is SYDVKM. For the CDR3, the DNA is TGTGCCAGCAGCCCGAGACAGGGCGAGAACGAGCAGTACTTC. Translated: CASSPRQGENEQYF.

The rearrangement joins TRBV4-2 to TRBJ2-1, with 7 bases that match TRBD2. Trimming cost V 7 bases and J 3 bases; bases outside gene matches: 12. Germline values: CDR1 LGHNA, CDR2 YNFKEQ. CDR3 length: 16 amino acids. CDR3 coding DNA: TGTGCCAGCACGTCTACTCTAGCGGACCTCTACAATGAGCAGTTCTTC. It codes for CASTSTLADLYNEQFF.

The chain carries TRBV19 and TRBJ1-4; 8 bases are shared with TRBD1. The CDR3 runs to 16 residues. J gave up 0 bases and V 3 bases, and 3 bases lay outside the gene matches. Germline CDR1 is LNHDA and CDR2 is SQIVND (reference sequence). CDR3 sequence: CASSMDRDATNEKLFF. The CDR3 nucleotides read TGTGCCAGTAGTATGGACAGGGATGCAACTAATGAAAAACTGTTTTTT.